Included here is one T cell receptor beta chain sequence, with context. Antigen: not known. The junction and the germline gene differ at one end; a read error may be behind it. The sample comes from a study of Ad26.COV2.S vaccination and SARS-CoV-2 variants. Study-level findings and limits: Once vaccination had occurred, spike-specific CD8+ and CD4+ T cell responses reportedly showed substantial breadth.

This CDR3 is 14 amino acids long. Germline CDR1 and CDR2: MNHEY and SVGAGI. Generated by immunoSEQ multiplex PCR, the TCRdb table keeps only in-frame clones and is missing some. The table shows about 350,000 clones, with 92% occurring only once. The sample in question was peripheral blood, obtained after recovery from COVID-19. The TCR originated in a human donor who had recovered from COVID-19. The V call is TRBV6-5, the J call TRBJ1-3, with no clear D. CDR3 DNA: TGTGCCAGCAGGGCCACACTCTCTGGAAACGCCATATATTTT. Its translation is CASRATLSGNAIYF.